This paragraph covers one T cell receptor beta chain sequence. Its antigen is still unknown. The sample comes from a study of T cell therapy after organ transplantation. Looking at the study overall: Therapy products were autologous CMV-specific T cells, peptide-expanded for approximately 14 days.

Method: immunoSEQ multiplex PCR; TCRdb's copy keeps in-frame clones and lacks some. The top ten hold around 3.1% of the sample, which has about 48,000 clones, about 94% seen once. The CDR3 totals 14 residues. V lost 2 bases to trimming and J lost 4 bases; unmatched junction nucleotides: 6. Germline V gene data show CDR1 as SGHRS and CDR2 as YFSETQ. Patients were solid-organ transplant recipients with drug-resistant or recurrent cytomegalovirus. Broader study findings: Post-therapy CD8 clonality change correlated inversely with pretherapy clonality.

The sequence was collected from a human patient who had received a solid organ transplant and had CMV disease. Specimen: CD8+ T cells from blood, collected before autologous CMV-specific T cell therapy. The rearrangement uses TRBV5-1 and TRBJ2-7; TRBD1 matches at 7 bases. The CDR3 DNA is TGCGCCAGCAGCTTCAGGACAGGAGCTTACGAGCAGTACTTC. Its translation: CASSFRTGAYEQYF. The whole variable domain, filled in from reference TRBV5-1 and TRBJ2-7, reads KAGVTQTPRYLIKTRGQQVTLSCSPISGHRSVSWYQQTPGQGLQFLFEYFSETQRNKGNFPGRFSGRQFSNSRSEMNVSTLELGDSALYLCASSFRTGAYEQYFGPGTRLTVT.